These 15 T cell receptor beta chains were sequenced from one sample in a study of CD8 T cells in ankylosing spondylitis. Regarding the study as a whole: In ankylosing spondylitis blood, a motif of 7 to 9 highly homologous TCR beta variants appeared characteristic.

No cognate antigen is known for these TCRs. In TCRdb, the 5' RACE reads were re-called with MiXCR into one record per CDR3 protein. The sample shows hundreds of thousands of distinct CDR3 sequences, 12% of them seen only once. The sample consisted of blood, either unsorted or a sorted T cell fraction (not recorded which). All receptors derive from a male donor with ankylosing spondylitis.

This clonotype was detected many times. V is TRBV5-1 and J is TRBJ1-1, with a tentative D call TRBD1 (5 bases). The length of the CDR3 is 14 residues. CDR1 and CDR2 (germline): SGHRS, YFSETQ. Trimming took off 4 bases at V and 1 base at J, with 11 bases between the two ends. CDR3 amino acids: CASSLWDQNTEAFF. CDR3 coding DNA: TGCGCCAGCAGCCTATGGGACCAGAACACTGAAGCTTTCTTT.

This clonotype has more than one count but fewer than ten. A junction end diverges from the germline sequence, so it may reflect a read error. The chain has TRBV7-9 and TRBJ1-1; D is uncertain. Germline V gene sequence: CDR1 SEHNR, CDR2 FQNEAQ (reference sequence). This CDR3 has 13 residues. The CDR3 spells CASSQSSGTEAFF. In nucleotides, the CDR3 is TGTGCCAGCAGCCAATCCAGCGGAACTGAAGCCTTCTTT.

The rearrangement joins TRBV11-2 to TRBJ2-1; the D gene is possibly TRBD2 (5 bases). The germline gives CDR1 SGHAT, CDR2 FQNNGV. The CDR3 is made up of 15 amino acids. With 5 bases removed from V and 0 bases from J, the gap between germline ends came to 11 bases. The CDR3 sequence is CASSQATTSYNEQFF. The CDR3 DNA reads TGTGCCAGCAGCCAAGCGACTACCTCCTACAATGAGCAGTTCTTC. The whole variable domain, remainder taken from reference TRBV11-2 and TRBJ2-1, is EAGVAQSPRYKIIEKRQSVAFWCNPISGHATLYWYQQILGQGPKLLIQFQNNGVVDDSQLPKDRFSAERLKGVDSTLKIQPAKLEDSAVYLCASSQATTSYNEQFFGPGTRLTVL.

The chain carries TRBV5-8 and TRBJ2-7; D is uncertain. V dropped 3 bases and J dropped 0 bases, with 10 bases sitting between them. CDR1 and CDR2 from the germline V gene are SGHTS and YDEGEE. The CDR3 spans 14 residues. CDR3 DNA sequence: TGTGCCAGCAGCTCTGACACCTACTCCTACGAGCAGTACTTC. Its translation is CASSSDTYSYEQYF.

The chain joins TRBV10-3 to TRBJ2-7; D not resolved. CDR3 size: 11 residues. Per germline, CDR1 ENHRY and CDR2 SYGVKD. V shed 6 bases and J shed 3 bases, with 6 bases lying between them. The CDR3 region is CAIRSDYEQYF. The CDR3 DNA sequence: TGTGCCATCAGATCCGACTACGAGCAGTACTTC.

In nucleotides, the CDR3 is TGTGCCAGCAGCCCCCATGACAGGGACGGTTCACCCCTCCACTTT. This sequence encodes CASSPHDRDGSPLHF. The chain employs TRBV6-1 and TRBJ1-6; 7 bases line up with TRBD1. Germline V CDR1 and CDR2: MNHNS, SASEGT. V trimming: 6 bases; J trimming: 9 bases; junction bases outside the gene matches: 11. The CDR3 spans 15 residues.

The CDR3 is CASSAEQGDTQYF. As DNA, the CDR3 is TGTGCCAGCAGCGCGGAACAGGGTGATACGCAGTATTTT. This rearrangement joins TRBV7-2 to TRBJ2-3, with D perhaps matching TRBD1 (6 bases). Trimming took off 5 bases at V and 6 bases at J, with 12 bases between the two ends. This CDR3 is built from 13 residues. The V gene's germline CDR1 is SGHTA and CDR2 FQGNSA.

J is TRBJ1-1 and V is TRBV6-1; 7 bases map to TRBD1. With 1 base clipped from V and 9 bases from J, the junction kept 2 bases outside the gene matches. This CDR3 has 12 amino acids. CDR1 MNHNS and CDR2 SASEGT come from the germline V gene. This CDR3 reads CASSEVGQKAFF. The CDR3 DNA is TGTGCCAGCAGTGAAGTGGGACAGAAAGCTTTCTTT.

The chain is built from TRBV5-1 and TRBJ2-7, with D uncertain. The CDR3 is 15 residues long. V lost 0 bases and J lost 3, with 13 bases in between. Germline V lookup: CDR1 SGHRS, CDR2 YFSETQ. CDR3 DNA: TGCGCCAGCAGCTTGGTAGGGCAGTTCAACTACGAGCAGTACTTC. This codes for CASSLVGQFNYEQYF.

The CDR3 loop reads CASTPGGPSYEQYF. CDR3 in DNA: TGTGCCAGCACCCCGGGGGGACCCTCCTACGAGCAGTACTTC. V and J are TRBV6-1 and TRBJ2-7; 7 nucleotides line up with TRBD2. The CDR3 is 14 amino acids. V lost 7 bases and J lost 0; bases outside the gene matches: 6. CDR1 is MNHNS, CDR2 SASEGT, per germline.

The chain uses TRBV20-1 and TRBJ2-7, with D tentatively TRBD1 (6 bases). V lost 1 base to trimming and J lost 1 base, with 11 bases between them. CDR3 length: 14 amino acids. Per the germline V gene, CDR1 is DFQATT and CDR2 is SNEGSKA (reference sequence). CDR3 loop: CSARVPTGSYEQYF. CDR3 sequence (DNA): TGCAGTGCTAGAGTCCCGACAGGTTCCTACGAGCAGTACTTC.

The rearrangement joins TRBV10-3 to TRBJ1-2, with 7 positions matching TRBD1. The CDR3 sequence is 16 residues long. V shed 3 bases and J 5 bases; nucleotides not matched to a gene: 12. The germline V gene encodes CDR1 ENHRY and CDR2 SYGVKD. In nucleotides, the CDR3 is TGTGCCATCAGTGAAGACTTGGGCAGGGGGAGATATGGCTACACCTTC. Protein sequence: CAISEDLGRGRYGYTF.

This clonotype has more than one count but fewer than ten. The chain recombines TRBV7-2 with TRBJ1-2; D call uncertain. Trimming pared 1 base from V and 4 bases from J, leaving 7 bases between. Germline values: CDR1 SGHTA, CDR2 FQGNSA. This CDR3 region has 13 residues. The chain's CDR3 is CASSLGHIYGYTF. The CDR3 DNA sequence: TGTGCCAGCAGCTTAGGACATATCTATGGCTACACCTTC.

The V gene is TRBV20-1, the J gene TRBJ2-1; TRBD2 matches 7 bases. Germline-derived CDR1 and CDR2 are DFQATT and SNEGSKA (reference sequence). The CDR3 sequence is 16 residues long. Germline trimming cut 3 bases from V and 3 bases from J; bases unmatched to any gene: 11. The CDR3 DNA is TGCAGTGCTAGGGTCCCGGGAGGCCGGAACTACAATGAGCAGTTCTTC. It specifies CSARVPGGRNYNEQFF.

This clonotype was picked up many times. This chain links TRBV20-1 with TRBJ1-4; no firm D call. Germline V gives CDR1 DFQATT, CDR2 SNEGSKA (reference sequence). The length of the CDR3 is 13 residues. The chain's CDR3 is CRAFAATNEKLFF. CDR3 nucleotide sequence: TGCAGAGCCTTTGCGGCAACTAATGAAAAACTGTTTTTT.